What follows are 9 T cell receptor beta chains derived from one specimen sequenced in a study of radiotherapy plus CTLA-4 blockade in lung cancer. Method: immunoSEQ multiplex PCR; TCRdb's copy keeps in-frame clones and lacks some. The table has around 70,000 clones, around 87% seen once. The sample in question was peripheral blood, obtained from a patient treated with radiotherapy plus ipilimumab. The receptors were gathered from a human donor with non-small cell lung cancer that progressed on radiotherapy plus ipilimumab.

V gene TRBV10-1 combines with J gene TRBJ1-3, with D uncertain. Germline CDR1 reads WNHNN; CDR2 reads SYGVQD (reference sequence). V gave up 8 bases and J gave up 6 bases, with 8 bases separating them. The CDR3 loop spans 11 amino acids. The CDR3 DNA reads TGCGCCAGCCCCGTTTTAAACACCATATATTTT. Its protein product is CASPVLNTIYF.

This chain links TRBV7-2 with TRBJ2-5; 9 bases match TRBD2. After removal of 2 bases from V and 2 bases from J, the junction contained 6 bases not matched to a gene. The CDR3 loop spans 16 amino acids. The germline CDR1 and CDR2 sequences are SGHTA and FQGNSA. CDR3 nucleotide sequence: TGTGCCAGCAGCTTATCAGGCGGGAGGGTACAAGAGACCCAGTACTTC. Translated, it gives CASSLSGGRVQETQYF.

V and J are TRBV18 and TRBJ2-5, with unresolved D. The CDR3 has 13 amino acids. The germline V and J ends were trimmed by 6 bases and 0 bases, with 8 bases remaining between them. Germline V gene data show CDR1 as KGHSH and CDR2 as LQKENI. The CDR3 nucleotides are TGTGCCAGCTCCGTGGGGTACCAAGAGACCCAGTACTTC. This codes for CASSVGYQETQYF.

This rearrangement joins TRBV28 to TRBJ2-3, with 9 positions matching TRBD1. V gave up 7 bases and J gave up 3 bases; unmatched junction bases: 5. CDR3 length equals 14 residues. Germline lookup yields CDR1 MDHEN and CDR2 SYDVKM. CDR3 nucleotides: TGTGCCAGCACCTGGGGGACAGGGACAGATACGCAGTATTTT. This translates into CASTWGTGTDTQYF.

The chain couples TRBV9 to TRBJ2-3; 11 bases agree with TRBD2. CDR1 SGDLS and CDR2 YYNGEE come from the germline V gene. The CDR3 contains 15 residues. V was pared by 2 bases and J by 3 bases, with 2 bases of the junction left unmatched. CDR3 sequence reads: CASSVTSGSTDTQYF. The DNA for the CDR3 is TGTGCCAGCAGCGTTACTAGCGGGAGTACAGATACGCAGTATTTT.

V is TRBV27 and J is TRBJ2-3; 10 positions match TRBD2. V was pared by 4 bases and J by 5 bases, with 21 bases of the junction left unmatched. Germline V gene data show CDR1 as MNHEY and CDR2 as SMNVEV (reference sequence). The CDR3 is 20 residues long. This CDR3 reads CASSSRDIGLAASNRDTQYF. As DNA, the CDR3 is TGTGCCAGCAGTTCGAGGGACATAGGACTAGCGGCGTCAAATAGAGATACGCAGTATTTT.

The chain's CDR3 is CASTRAGDSNQPQHF. The CDR3 nucleotides read TGTGCCAGCACGAGGGCAGGAGATAGCAATCAGCCCCAGCATTTT. The chain couples TRBV6-1 to TRBJ1-5; no clear D gene. V was cut by 7 bases and J by 0 bases, with 13 bases left in between. CDR3 length: 15 residues. CDR1 and CDR2 (germline): MNHNS, SASEGT.

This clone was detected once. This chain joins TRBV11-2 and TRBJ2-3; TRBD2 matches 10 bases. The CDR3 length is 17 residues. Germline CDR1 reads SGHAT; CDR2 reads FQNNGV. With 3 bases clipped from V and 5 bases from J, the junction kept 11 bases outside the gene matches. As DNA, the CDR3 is TGTGCCAGCAGCTTGAGGCTAGCGGGAGTTTGGGGAGATACGCAGTATTTT. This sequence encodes CASSLRLAGVWGDTQYF.

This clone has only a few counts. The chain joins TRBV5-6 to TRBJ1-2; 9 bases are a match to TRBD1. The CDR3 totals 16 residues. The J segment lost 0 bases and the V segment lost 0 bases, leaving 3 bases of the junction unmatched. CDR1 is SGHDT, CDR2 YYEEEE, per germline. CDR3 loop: CASSLVGQGANYGYTF. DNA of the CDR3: TGTGCCAGCAGCTTGGTGGGACAGGGAGCTAACTATGGCTACACCTTC.